This T cell receptor beta chain comes out of a study of blood T cells in healthy people across ages. A J-beta primer mix and a sample-barcoded 5' primer were used in a second PCR of roughly 7 to 12 cycles. TCRdb reprocessed the 5' RACE reads via MiXCR and lists one record per CDR3 protein. The table lists 1.2 million to 1.5 million distinct CDR3 sequences, approximately 59% of them singletons, with over 5% in the top ten. The trim removed 3 bases at V and 1 base at J, leaving 14 bases unmatched. CDR1 and CDR2 (germline): SNHLY, FYNNEI. The CDR3 sequence is 18 residues long. This TCR was recovered from a man aged 18-30 years in good health. This rearrangement joins TRBV2 to TRBJ1-1, with 7 bases lining up with TRBD1. The sequenced sample consisted of blood. The CDR3 spells CASSENRARGEANTEAFF. CDR3 DNA: TGTGCCAGCAGTGAGAATCGGGCCAGGGGGGAGGCGAACACTGAAGCTTTCTTT.